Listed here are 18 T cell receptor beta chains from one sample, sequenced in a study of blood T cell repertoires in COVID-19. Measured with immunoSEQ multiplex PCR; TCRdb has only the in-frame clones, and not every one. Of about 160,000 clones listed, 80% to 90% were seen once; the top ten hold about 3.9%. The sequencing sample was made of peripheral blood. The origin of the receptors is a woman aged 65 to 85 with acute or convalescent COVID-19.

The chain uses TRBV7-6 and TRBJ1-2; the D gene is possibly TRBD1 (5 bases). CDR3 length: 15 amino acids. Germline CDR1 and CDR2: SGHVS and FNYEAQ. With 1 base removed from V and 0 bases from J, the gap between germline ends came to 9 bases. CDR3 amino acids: CASSLGTGPNYGYTF. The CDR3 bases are TGTGCCAGCAGCTTAGGTACAGGCCCTAACTATGGCTACACCTTC.

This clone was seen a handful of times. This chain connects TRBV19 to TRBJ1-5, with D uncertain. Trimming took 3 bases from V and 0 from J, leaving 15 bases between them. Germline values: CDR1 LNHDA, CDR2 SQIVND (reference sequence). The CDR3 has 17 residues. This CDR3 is CASSIDRGSGSNQPQHF. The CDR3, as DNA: TGTGCCAGTAGTATTGATCGTGGATCGGGTAGCAATCAGCCCCAGCATTTT.

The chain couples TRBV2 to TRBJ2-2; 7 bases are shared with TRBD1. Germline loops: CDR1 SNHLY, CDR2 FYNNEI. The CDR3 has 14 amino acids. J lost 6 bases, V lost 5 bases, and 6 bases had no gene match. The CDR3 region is CASSPYRGAGELFF. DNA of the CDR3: TGTGCCAGCAGTCCATACAGGGGCGCCGGGGAGCTGTTTTTT.

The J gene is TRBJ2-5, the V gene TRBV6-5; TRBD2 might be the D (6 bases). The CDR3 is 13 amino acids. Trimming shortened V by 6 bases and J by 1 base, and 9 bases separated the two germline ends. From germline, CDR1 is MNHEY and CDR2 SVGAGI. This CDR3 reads CASSSEGQETQYF. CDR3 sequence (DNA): TGTGCCAGCAGCTCGGAGGGCCAAGAGACCCAGTACTTC.

The CDR3 spells CSASPVNTEAFF. The CDR3 DNA reads TGCAGTGCTAGTCCTGTGAACACTGAAGCTTTCTTT. V is TRBV20-1 and J is TRBJ1-1; D call uncertain. The CDR3 is 12 residues long. The germline gives CDR1 DFQATT, CDR2 SNEGSKA (reference sequence). V lost 3 bases, J lost 0 bases, and 5 bases lay in between.

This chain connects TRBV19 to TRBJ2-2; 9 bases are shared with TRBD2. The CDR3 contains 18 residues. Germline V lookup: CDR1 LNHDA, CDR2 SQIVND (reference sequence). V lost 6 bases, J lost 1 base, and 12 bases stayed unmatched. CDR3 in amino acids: CASRVLRGGIKNTGELFF. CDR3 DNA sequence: TGTGCCAGTAGAGTGTTGCGGGGGGGCATTAAGAACACCGGGGAGCTGTTTTTT.

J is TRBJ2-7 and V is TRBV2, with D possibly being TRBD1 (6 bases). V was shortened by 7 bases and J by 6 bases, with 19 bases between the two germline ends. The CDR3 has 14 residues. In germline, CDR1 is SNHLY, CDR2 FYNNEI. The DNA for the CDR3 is TGTGCCAGCAATAAGGCCGGGACACTGTTCGAGCAGTACTTC. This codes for CASNKAGTLFEQYF.

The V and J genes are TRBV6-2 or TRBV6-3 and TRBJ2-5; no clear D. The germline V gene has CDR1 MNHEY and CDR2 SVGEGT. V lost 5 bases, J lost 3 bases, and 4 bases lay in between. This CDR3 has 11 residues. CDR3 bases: TGTGCCAGCAGTCAAAAAGAGACCCAGTACTTC. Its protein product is CASSQKETQYF.

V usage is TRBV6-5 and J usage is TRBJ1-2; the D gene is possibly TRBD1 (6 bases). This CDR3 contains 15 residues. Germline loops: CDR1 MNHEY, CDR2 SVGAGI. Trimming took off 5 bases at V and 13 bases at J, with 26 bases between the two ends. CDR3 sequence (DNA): TGTGCCAGCAGTAGATCCTCCGGACAGAAGCCTTACGGCACCTTC. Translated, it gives CASSRSSGQKPYGTF.

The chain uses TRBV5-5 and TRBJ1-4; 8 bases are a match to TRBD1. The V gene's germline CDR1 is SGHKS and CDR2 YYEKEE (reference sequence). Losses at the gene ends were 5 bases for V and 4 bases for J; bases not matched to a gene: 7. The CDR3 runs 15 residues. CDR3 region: CASSFQGAGNEKLFF. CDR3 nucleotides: TGTGCCAGCAGTTTTCAGGGGGCCGGTAATGAAAAACTGTTTTTT.

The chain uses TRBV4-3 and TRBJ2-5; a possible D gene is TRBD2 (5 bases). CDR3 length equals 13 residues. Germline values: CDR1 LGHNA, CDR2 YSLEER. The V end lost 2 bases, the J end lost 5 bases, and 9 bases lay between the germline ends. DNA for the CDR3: TGCGCCAGCAGCCAAACTAGACGCGAGACCCAGTACTTC. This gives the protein CASSQTRRETQYF.

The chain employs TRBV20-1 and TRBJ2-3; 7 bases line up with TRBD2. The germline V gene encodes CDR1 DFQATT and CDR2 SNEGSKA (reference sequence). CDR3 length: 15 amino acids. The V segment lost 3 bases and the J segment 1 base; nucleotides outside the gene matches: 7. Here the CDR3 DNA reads TGCAGTGCTAGTAGCCGGGGGAGGGGCACAGATACGCAGTATTTT. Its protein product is CSASSRGRGTDTQYF.

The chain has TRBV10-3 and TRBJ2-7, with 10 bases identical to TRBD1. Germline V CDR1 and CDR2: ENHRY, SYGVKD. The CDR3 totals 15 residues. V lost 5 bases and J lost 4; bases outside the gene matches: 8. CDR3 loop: CAISQYGQGGYEQYF. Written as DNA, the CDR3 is TGTGCCATCAGTCAATACGGACAGGGGGGATACGAGCAGTACTTC.

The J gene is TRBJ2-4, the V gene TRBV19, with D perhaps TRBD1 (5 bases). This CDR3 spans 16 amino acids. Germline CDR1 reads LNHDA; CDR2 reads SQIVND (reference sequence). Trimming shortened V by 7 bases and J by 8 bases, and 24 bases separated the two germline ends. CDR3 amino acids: CASTNTFSRGADIQYF. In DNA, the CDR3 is TGTGCCAGTACCAATACGTTCTCCCGTGGGGCGGACATTCAGTACTTC.

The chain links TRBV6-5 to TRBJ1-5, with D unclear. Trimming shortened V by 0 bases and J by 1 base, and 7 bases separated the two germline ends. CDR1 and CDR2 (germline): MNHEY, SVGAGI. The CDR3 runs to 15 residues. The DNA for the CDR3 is TGTGCCAGCAGTTACTCTGTGAGGAGCAATCAGCCCCAGCATTTT. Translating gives CASSYSVRSNQPQHF.

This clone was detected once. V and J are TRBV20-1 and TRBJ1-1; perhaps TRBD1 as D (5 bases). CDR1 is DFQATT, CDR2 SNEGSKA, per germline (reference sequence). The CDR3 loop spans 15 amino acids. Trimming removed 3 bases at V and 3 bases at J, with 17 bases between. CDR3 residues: CSASRVGRGDTEAFF. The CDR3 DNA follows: TGCAGTGCTAGTAGGGTAGGACGGGGGGACACTGAAGCTTTCTTT.

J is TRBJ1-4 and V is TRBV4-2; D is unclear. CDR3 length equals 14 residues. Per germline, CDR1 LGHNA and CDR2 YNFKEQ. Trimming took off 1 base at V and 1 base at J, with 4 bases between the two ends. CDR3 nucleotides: TGTGCCAGCAGCCAAGCAGGAACTAATGAAAAACTGTTTTTT. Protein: CASSQAGTNEKLFF.

The CDR3 DNA is TGTGCCAGCAGTTTTTCACCCTACTATAACACCCTCTCTAACTATGGCTACACCTTC. Protein sequence: CASSFSPYYNTLSNYGYTF. The V call is TRBV28, the J call TRBJ1-2; no reliable D call. Germline loops: CDR1 MDHEN, CDR2 SYDVKM. This CDR3 comprises 19 residues. V dropped 3 bases and J dropped 0 bases, with 23 bases sitting between them.